This TCR beta chain emerged from a study of beta chain features in type 1 diabetes. The length of the CDR3 is 16 residues. Per the germline V gene, CDR1 is MGHRA and CDR2 is YSYEKL. Trimming took 1 base from V and 8 from J, leaving 17 bases between them. Sequencing targeted expressed TCRB transcripts, as all isolated RNA had been reverse transcribed. Clones were sequenced by immunoSEQ multiplex PCR, and TCRdb holds only the in-frame ones, with some missing. This sample has 430,000 or so clones, with roughly 10% found just once. The TCR originated in a young woman in good health. The sample taken for sequencing was naive CD4+ T cells from blood. The chain couples TRBV4-1 to TRBJ1-4; D gene ambiguous. Here the CDR3 DNA reads TGCGCCAGCAGCCAAGTTTCTCGCTTCCTAGGGGAAAAACTGTTTTTT. Amino acids: CASSQVSRFLGEKLFF.